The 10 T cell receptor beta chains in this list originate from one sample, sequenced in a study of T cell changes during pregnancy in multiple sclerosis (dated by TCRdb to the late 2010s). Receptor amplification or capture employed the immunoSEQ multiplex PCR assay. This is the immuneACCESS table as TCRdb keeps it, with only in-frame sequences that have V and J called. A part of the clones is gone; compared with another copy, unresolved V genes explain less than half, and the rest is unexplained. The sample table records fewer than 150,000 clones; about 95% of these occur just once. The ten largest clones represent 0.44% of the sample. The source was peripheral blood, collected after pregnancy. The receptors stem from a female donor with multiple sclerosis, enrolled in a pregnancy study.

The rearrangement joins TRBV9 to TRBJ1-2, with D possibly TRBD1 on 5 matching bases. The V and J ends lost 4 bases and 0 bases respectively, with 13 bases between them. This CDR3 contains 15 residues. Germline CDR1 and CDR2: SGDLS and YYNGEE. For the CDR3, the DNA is TGTGCCAGCAGCTTTTCAGGGTCAACTAACTATGGCTACACCTTC. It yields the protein CASSFSGSTNYGYTF. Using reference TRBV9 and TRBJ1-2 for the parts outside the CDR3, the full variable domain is DSGVTQTPKHLITATGQRVTLRCSPRSGDLSVYWYQQSLDQGLQFLIQYYNGEERAKGNILERFSAQQFPDLHSELNLSSLELGDSALYFCASSFSGSTNYGYTFGSGTRLTVV.

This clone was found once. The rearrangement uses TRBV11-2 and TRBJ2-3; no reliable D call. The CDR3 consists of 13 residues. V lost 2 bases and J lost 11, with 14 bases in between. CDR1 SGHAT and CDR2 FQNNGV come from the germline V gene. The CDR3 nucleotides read TGTGCCAGCAGCTTATTGGAGTGGTGGGTGCAGTATTTT. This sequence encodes CASSLLEWWVQYF.

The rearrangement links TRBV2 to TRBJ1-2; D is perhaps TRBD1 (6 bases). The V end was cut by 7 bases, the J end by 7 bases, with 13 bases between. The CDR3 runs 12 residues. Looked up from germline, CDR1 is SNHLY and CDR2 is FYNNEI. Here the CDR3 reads CASKDSFVGYTF. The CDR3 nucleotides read TGTGCCAGCAAGGACAGTTTCGTTGGCTACACCTTC. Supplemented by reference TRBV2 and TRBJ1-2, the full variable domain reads EPEVTQTPSHQVTQMGQEVILRCVPISNHLYFYWYRQILGQKVEFLVSFYNNEISEKSEIFDDQFSVERPDGSNFTLKIRSTKLEDSAMYFCASKDSFVGYTFGSGTRLTVV.

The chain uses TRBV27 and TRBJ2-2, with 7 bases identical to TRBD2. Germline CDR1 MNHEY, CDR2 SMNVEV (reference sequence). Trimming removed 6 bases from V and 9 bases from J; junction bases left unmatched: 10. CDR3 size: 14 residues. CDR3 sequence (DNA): TGTGCCAGCAGAACTAGCGTGCGAGGTCGGGAGCTGTTTTTT. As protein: CASRTSVRGRELFF.

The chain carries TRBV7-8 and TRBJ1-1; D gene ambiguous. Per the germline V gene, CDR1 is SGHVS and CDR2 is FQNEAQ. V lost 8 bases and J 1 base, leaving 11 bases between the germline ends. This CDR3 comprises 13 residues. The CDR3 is CASVREANTEAFF. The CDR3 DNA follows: TGTGCCAGCGTGAGGGAGGCGAACACTGAAGCTTTCTTT.

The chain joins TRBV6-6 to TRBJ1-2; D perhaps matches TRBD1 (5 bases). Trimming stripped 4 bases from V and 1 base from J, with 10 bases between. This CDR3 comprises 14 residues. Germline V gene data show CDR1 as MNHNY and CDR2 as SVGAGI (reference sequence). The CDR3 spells CASSSLGLNYGYTF. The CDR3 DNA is TGTGCCAGCAGTTCCCTGGGACTTAACTATGGCTACACCTTC.

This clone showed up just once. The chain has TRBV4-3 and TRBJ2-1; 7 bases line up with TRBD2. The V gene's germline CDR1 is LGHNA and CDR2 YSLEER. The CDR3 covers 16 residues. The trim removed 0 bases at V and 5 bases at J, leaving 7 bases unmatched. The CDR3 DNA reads TGCGCCAGCAGCCAAGATATAGCGGGCTTTAACAATGAGCAGTTCTTC. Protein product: CASSQDIAGFNNEQFF.

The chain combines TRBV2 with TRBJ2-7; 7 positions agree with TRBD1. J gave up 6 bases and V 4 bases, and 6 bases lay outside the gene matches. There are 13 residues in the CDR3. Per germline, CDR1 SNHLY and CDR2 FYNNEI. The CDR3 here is CASSGDSLFEQYF. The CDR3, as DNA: TGTGCCAGCAGTGGGGACAGCCTCTTCGAGCAGTACTTC. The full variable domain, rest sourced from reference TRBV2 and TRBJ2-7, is EPEVTQTPSHQVTQMGQEVILRCVPISNHLYFYWYRQILGQKVEFLVSFYNNEISEKSEIFDDQFSVERPDGSNFTLKIRSTKLEDSAMYFCASSGDSLFEQYFGPGTRLTVT.

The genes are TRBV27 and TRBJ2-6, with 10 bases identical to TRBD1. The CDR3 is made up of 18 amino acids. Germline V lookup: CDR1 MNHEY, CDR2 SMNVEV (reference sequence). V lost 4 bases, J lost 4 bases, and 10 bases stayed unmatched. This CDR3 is CASSSPRTGGNGANVLTF. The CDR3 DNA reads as TGTGCCAGCAGTTCCCCCCGGACAGGGGGGAACGGGGCCAACGTCCTGACTTTC.

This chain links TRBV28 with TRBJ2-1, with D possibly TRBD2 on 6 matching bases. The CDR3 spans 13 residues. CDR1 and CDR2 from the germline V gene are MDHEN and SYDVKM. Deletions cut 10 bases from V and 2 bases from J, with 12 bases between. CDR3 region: CATRDSTYNEQFF. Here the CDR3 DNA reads TGTGCCACGAGGGACTCAACCTACAATGAGCAGTTCTTC.